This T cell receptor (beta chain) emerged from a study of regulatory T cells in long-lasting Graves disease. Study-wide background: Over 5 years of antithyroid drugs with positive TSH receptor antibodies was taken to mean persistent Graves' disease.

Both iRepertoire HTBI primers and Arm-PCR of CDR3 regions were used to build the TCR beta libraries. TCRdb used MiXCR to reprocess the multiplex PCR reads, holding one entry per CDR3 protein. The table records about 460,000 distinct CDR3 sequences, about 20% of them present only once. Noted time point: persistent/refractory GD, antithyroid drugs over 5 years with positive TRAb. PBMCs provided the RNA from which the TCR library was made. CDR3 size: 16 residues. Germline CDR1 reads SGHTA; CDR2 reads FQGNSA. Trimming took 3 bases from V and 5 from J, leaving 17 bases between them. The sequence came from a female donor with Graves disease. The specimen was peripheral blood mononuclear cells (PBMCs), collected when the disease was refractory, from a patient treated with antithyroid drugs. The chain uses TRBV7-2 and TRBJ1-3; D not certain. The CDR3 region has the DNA TGTGCCAGCAGCTTCTTGTCTTCTCTTGTTAGAAACACCATATATTTT. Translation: CASSFLSSLVRNTIYF.